Detailed here is one T cell receptor (beta chain). The antigen remains undetermined. The data stem from a study of T-cell memory formation after mild COVID-19. As for the study in general: TCR clusters were mostly confined to one donor each. Study observations and caveats: CM and EM subsets held most contracting CD4+ clones; EMRA held CD8+ ones. Some responding clones appeared in pre-infection memory, suggesting cross-reactive memory joined. Clones contracting day 15 to 85 were balanced CD4/CD8; later expanders leaned CD4+.

TCRdb independently ran MiXCR on the 5' RACE reads; one entry per CDR3 protein. The data show around 90,000 distinct CDR3 sequences, around an eighth seen once. The V and J ends lost 0 bases and 6 bases respectively, with 8 bases between them. The CDR3 has 14 residues. Germline loops: CDR1 LGHNA, CDR2 YSLEER. The source is an adult woman who had mild COVID-19 (a few samples of this study predate the infection). Cell type and time point are not known. Sequenced input: PBMCs or a T cell subset sorted from them (not recorded which). The chain has TRBV4-3 and TRBJ1-4; D is ambiguous. CDR3 sequence reads: CASSQDAVYEKLFF. The CDR3 nucleotides read TGCGCCAGCAGCCAAGATGCGGTATATGAAAAACTGTTTTTT.